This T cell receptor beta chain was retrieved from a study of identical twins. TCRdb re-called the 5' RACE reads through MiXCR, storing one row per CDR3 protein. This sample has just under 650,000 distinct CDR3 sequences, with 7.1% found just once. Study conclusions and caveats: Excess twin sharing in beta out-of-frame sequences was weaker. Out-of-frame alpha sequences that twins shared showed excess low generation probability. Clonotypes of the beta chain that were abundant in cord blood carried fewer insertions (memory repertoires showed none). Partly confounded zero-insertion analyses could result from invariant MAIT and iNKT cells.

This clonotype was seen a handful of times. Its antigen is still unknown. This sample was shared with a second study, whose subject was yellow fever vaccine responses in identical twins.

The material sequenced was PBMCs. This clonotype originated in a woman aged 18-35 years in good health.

CDR3 sequence reads: CASSEPLLGTDAYNEQFF. The CDR3, as DNA: TGTGCCAGCAGTGAACCACTTCTCGGGACGGATGCCTACAATGAGCAGTTCTTC. The chain is built from TRBV2 and TRBJ2-1; D may match TRBD1 or TRBD2 (5 bases each). V was clipped by 2 bases and J by 2 bases, with 19 bases between them. The CDR3 runs 18 residues. Germline V lookup: CDR1 SNHLY, CDR2 FYNNEI.